This T cell receptor beta chain derives from a study of cytomegalovirus exposure and HLA in healthy donors. This clone was observed once. Primers: 60 Vbeta forward and 13 Jbeta reverse. This table comes from immunoSEQ multiplex PCR, and its TCRdb copy is limited to in-frame clones, with some not included. Here the sample spans around 62,000 clones, roughly 78% being singletons. CDR3 size: 14 residues. V was cut by 5 bases and J by 1 base, with 11 bases left in between. The germline V gene has CDR1 SGHVS and CDR2 FNYEAQ. This clonotype originated in a man between 35 and 55 years old in good health and CMV-seronegative. The sequencing sample was made of PBMCs. The chain employs TRBV7-6 and TRBJ1-1; no reliable D call. The CDR3: CASSPTAANTEAFF. As DNA, the CDR3 is TGTGCCAGCAGCCCTACTGCCGCGAACACTGAAGCTTTCTTT.